Listed below are T cell receptor beta chains from one sample, sequenced in a study of blood T cell repertoires in COVID-19. TCRdb keeps only in-frame clones here, not all; method: immunoSEQ multiplex PCR. Altogether more than 200,000 clones are present, 80% to 90% being singletons, with the ten largest covering approximately 4.2%. Sequenced: PBMCs or T cells enriched from blood (not recorded which). The receptors were sampled from a woman under 40 who had recovered from COVID-19. CDR3s include the opening cysteine and the closing phenylalanine or tryptophan. Fields, in order: D gene, J gene, V gene, clone size, CDR3 protein, CDR3 DNA. D genes are given only for firm matches. A row's size may be missing; if present it is once, few, many or a size class.

>.|TRBJ2-5|TRBV18|.
CASSPPVSQETQYF
TGTGCCAGCTCACCGCCCGTGAGCCAAGAGACCCAGTACTTC
>.|TRBJ2-1|TRBV28|.
CASSLSIHEQFF
TGTGCCAGCAGTTTGTCCATCCATGAGCAGTTCTTC
>TRBD2|TRBJ2-6|TRBV9|.
CASSGEGARGANVLTF
TGTGCCAGCAGTGGGGAGGGCGCGAGGGGGGCCAACGTCCTGACTTTC
>TRBD1|TRBJ1-6|TRBV6-5|.
CASSYGQGSGSPLHF
TGTGCCAGCAGTTATGGACAGGGGAGCGGATCACCCCTCCACTTT
>.|TRBJ2-7|TRBV28|.
CASSFGDSPTYEQYF
TGTGCCAGCAGTTTCGGGGACTCACCAACCTACGAGCAGTACTTC
>TRBD1|TRBJ2-7|TRBV4-2|.
CASSNRDREFYEQYF
TGTGCCAGCAGCAACCGGGACAGGGAGTTCTACGAGCAGTACTTC
>TRBD1|TRBJ1-6|TRBV16|.
CASSPHRGQGTPLHF
TGTGCCAGCAGCCCCCACAGGGGACAGGGAACACCCCTCCACTTT
>TRBD2|TRBJ2-3|TRBV28|.
CASSLWKRLTSGTDTQYF
TGTGCCAGCAGTTTATGGAAACGACTGACTAGCGGGACAGATACGCAGTATTTT
>.|TRBJ1-5|TRBV28|.
CASSLLQGGDQPQHF
TGTGCCAGCAGTTTACTACAGGGTGGGGATCAGCCCCAGCATTTT
>.|TRBJ1-2|TRBV7-3|.
CASSPTAQGGRYGYTF
TGTGCCAGCAGCCCGACCGCCCAGGGAGGGCGGTATGGCTACACCTTC
>.|TRBJ1-1|TRBV20-1|.
CSASPWGVSTASTEAFF
TGCAGTGCTAGTCCATGGGGGGTCAGTACGGCGAGCACTGAAGCTTTCTTT
>TRBD2|TRBJ2-1|TRBV4-1|.
CASSQSGLALNEQFF
TGCGCCAGCAGCCAATCGGGACTAGCCCTCAATGAGCAGTTCTTC
>TRBD2|TRBJ2-1|TRBV27|.
CASSLSLAGGYEQFF
TGTGCCAGCAGTTTAAGCCTAGCGGGAGGGTACGAGCAGTTCTTC
>.|TRBJ1-3|TRBV6-5|.
CASSYSQGSSGNTIYF
TGTGCCAGCAGTTACTCCCAGGGTAGCTCTGGAAACACCATATATTTT
>TRBD1|TRBJ1-2|TRBV5-4|.
CASSGGDSNYGYTF
TGTGCCAGCAGCGGTGGGGACAGTAACTATGGCTACACCTTC
>TRBD2|TRBJ2-7|TRBV6-5|.
CASSQLAGSYYEQYF
TGTGCCAGCAGTCAGTTAGCGGGATCATACTACGAGCAGTACTTC
>TRBD2|TRBJ2-1|TRBV4-2|.
CASSPPLAGGLDEQFF
TGTGCCAGCAGCCCCCCCCTAGCGGGAGGGCTCGATGAGCAGTTCTTC
>.|TRBJ2-1|TRBV5-1|.
CASSLDRQQFF
TGCGCCAGCAGCTTGGACAGACAGCAGTTCTTC
>.|TRBJ2-7|TRBV6-1|.
CASSEVGRLVYEQYF
TGTGCCAGCAGTGAAGTAGGGAGACTCGTCTACGAGCAGTACTTC
>TRBD1|TRBJ1-5|TRBV19|.
CASRILGTAGNQPQHF
TGTGCCAGTAGGATCCTCGGGACAGCTGGCAATCAGCCCCAGCATTTT
>TRBD2|TRBJ2-1|TRBV19|few
CMTSGEGDEQFF
TGCATGACTAGCGGAGAGGGGGATGAGCAGTTCTTC
>TRBD1|TRBJ1-2|TRBV10-3|.
CAISDLQGAFGYTF
TGTGCCATCAGTGATCTACAGGGGGCGTTCGGCTACACCTTC
>.|TRBJ1-1|TRBV5-4|.
CASSRGGGTGRRTEAFF
TGTGCCAGCAGCCGGGGTGGAGGGACCGGGAGGAGGACTGAAGCTTTCTTT
>TRBD2|TRBJ2-2|TRBV5-1|.
CASIPGLAGPTGELFF
TGCGCCAGCATCCCGGGACTAGCGGGACCCACCGGGGAGCTGTTTTTT
>.|TRBJ1-1|TRBV6-1|.
CASSEVGGGGAFF
TGTGCCAGCAGTGAAGTCGGTGGGGGAGGGGCTTTCTTT
>.|TRBJ2-4|TRBV7-2|.
CASSPRAKNIQYF
TGTGCCAGCAGCCCGAGGGCCAAAAACATTCAGTACTTC
>TRBD1|TRBJ1-1|TRBV7-2|.
CASSKGQGSTEAFF
TGTGCCAGCAGCAAGGGACAGGGTAGCACTGAAGCTTTCTTT
>TRBD1|TRBJ1-1|TRBV3-1/TRBV3-2|.
CASSQAAQGGTEAFF
TGTGCCAGCAGCCAAGCTGCACAGGGGGGCACTGAAGCTTTCTTT
>.|TRBJ2-7|TRBV12-3/TRBV12-4|.
CAIATGSYEQYF
TGTGCCATTGCGACAGGCTCCTACGAGCAGTACTTC
>.|TRBJ2-1|TRBV4-2|.
CASSLTLGDEQFF
TGTGCCAGCAGCTTAACATTGGGCGATGAGCAGTTCTTC
>.|TRBJ1-1|TRBV27|.
CASSRGLLTEAFF
TGTGCCAGTTCCAGGGGTTTGCTCACTGAAGCTTTCTTT
>TRBD1|TRBJ1-1|TRBV18|.
CASSAGTVKNTEAFF
TGTGCCAGCTCGGCGGGGACAGTAAAGAACACTGAAGCTTTCTTT
>TRBD1|TRBJ1-3|TRBV10-3|.
CAISERTGGGNTIYF
TGTGCCATCAGTGAGCGAACAGGGGGTGGAAACACCATATATTTT
>.|TRBJ1-1|TRBV30|.
CAWSGGLTNTEAFF
TGTGCCTGGAGCGGAGGGCTTACGAACACTGAAGCTTTCTTT
>TRBD2|TRBJ2-7|TRBV27|.
CASGTGGYEQYF
TGTGCCAGCGGGACGGGGGGTTACGAGCAGTACTTC
>.|TRBJ1-1|TRBV29-1|.
CSVIGVATEAFF
TGCAGCGTGATAGGGGTTGCGACTGAAGCTTTCTTT
>TRBD2|TRBJ2-7|TRBV15|.
CATSRDTGRSTYEQYF
TGTGCCACCAGCAGAGACACCGGGAGGTCTACCTACGAGCAGTACTTC
>TRBD1|TRBJ1-1|TRBV4-3|.
CASSQDLEAGGRGEAFF
TGCGCCAGCAGCCAAGATCTGGAGGCAGGGGGCAGGGGTGAAGCTTTCTTT